The clone carrying this T cell receptor beta chain was found a few times. What it binds is unknown. These data are taken from a study of long-term antiretroviral therapy in people with HIV. Study-wide results and caveats: ART adherence was not documented, and neither viral resistance nor therapy changes had any data. Pre-ART expanded clones dominated the repertoire at every time point.

Survey-level immunoSEQ v3.0 assays were run. TCRdb's table, derived via immunoSEQ multiplex PCR, lists solely in-frame clones and lacks some. The table records 19,000 or so clones, 84% of them present only once. The source of this sequence is a man between 18 and 29 years old with HIV. The sample here was unsorted PBMCs, taken 0.9 years after starting antiretroviral therapy.

The CDR3 loop reads CASSLVGGGTGSSGNTIYF. The CDR3 nucleotides are TGTGCCAGCAGCTTAGTGGGGGGCGGGACAGGGAGCTCTGGAAACACCATATATTTT. The gene calls are TRBV7-2 and TRBJ1-3, with 9 bases lining up with TRBD1. Germline trimming cut 1 base from V and 0 bases from J; bases unmatched to any gene: 10. Germline lookup yields CDR1 SGHTA and CDR2 FQGNSA. The CDR3 is 19 amino acids.